The 3 T cell receptor beta chains below all came from one sample that was sequenced in a study of vaccination effects on CD4 cells after COVID-19. No antigen is known for these receptors. Before sequencing, viral peptide pools were used by the ViraFEST assay to expand antigen-specific CD4+ T cells. Culturing for more than eight days preceded CD4+ T cell isolation. Participants completed two doses of the BNT162b2 or mRNA-1273 vaccine. Repertoires were generated with immunoSEQ multiplex PCR, while TCRdb's copy carries only in-frame clones and drops some. The table has 25,000 to 30,000 clones, roughly 80% seen once; the top ten hold 10%. The sample here was CD4+ T cells from PBMCs cultured with HCoV-NL63 spike peptides, taken after COVID-19 vaccination. The receptors derive from a human donor who received a COVID-19 vaccine.

This clone was found once. The chain joins TRBV7-2 to TRBJ2-3, with D perhaps TRBD1 or TRBD2 (5 bases each). The CDR3 is 15 residues long. Trimming cost V 5 bases and J 0 bases, with 12 bases left between them. Germline CDR1 reads SGHTA; CDR2 reads FQGNSA. In DNA, the CDR3 is TGTGCCAGCAGCGTCTCAGGGAGTAGCACAGATACGCAGTATTTT. Translating gives CASSVSGSSTDTQYF.

This chain links TRBV2 with TRBJ2-1; D ambiguous. V lost 5 bases, J lost 7 bases, and 6 bases lay in between. Germline V CDR1 and CDR2: SNHLY, FYNNEI. This CDR3 comprises 11 residues. CDR3 region: CASSLGNEQFF. The CDR3, as DNA: TGTGCCAGCAGTTTAGGGAATGAGCAGTTCTTC.

The chain employs TRBV3-1 (or the pseudogene TRBV3-2) and TRBJ2-3, with 8 nucleotides matching TRBD2. CDR1 is LGHDT and CDR2 is YNNKEL in the germline V gene (reference sequence). This CDR3 region has 18 residues. With 3 bases clipped from V and 2 bases from J, the junction kept 13 bases outside the gene matches. The CDR3 here is CASSHAAGGPPNTDTQYF. The CDR3 coding sequence is TGTGCCAGCAGCCACGCCGCGGGGGGTCCGCCGAACACAGATACGCAGTATTTT.